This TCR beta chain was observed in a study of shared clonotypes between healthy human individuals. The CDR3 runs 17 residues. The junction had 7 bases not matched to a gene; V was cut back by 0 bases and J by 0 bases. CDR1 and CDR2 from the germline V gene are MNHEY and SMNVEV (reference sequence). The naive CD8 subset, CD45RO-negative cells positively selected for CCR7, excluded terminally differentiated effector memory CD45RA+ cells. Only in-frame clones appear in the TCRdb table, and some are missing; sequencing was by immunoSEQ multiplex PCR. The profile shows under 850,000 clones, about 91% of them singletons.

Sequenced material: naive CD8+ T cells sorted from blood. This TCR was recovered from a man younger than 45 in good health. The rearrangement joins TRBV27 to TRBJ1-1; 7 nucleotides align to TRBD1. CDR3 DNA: TGTGCCAGCAGTTTATCGTTGGGACAGAGATTGAACACTGAAGCTTTCTTT. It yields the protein CASSLSLGQRLNTEAFF.